A single T cell receptor (beta chain) is shown here with its context. Its specificity is unknown. TCR libraries were built from roughly 0.5 ug of total RNA by linear amplification. As originally analysed: 78,498 TCR alpha transcripts were sequenced from 5 healthy donors. TCRdb reanalysed the reads using MiXCR and keeps one entry per CDR3 protein. For this entry, the V and J calls and clone size follow TCRdb and not the study's own pipeline. The sample includes roughly 200,000 distinct CDR3 sequences, under 85% of them seen just once. The V and J ends lost 7 bases and 2 bases, in that order; junction bases with no gene match: 5. The CDR3 runs 12 residues. Germline lookup yields CDR1 SQVTM and CDR2 ANQGSEA. CD4+CD8-CD45RO-CD45RA+ cells were naive CD4+; CD8+CD4-CD45RA+CD27bright cells were naive CD8+. The record originates from a study of healthy donors' naive CD4 and CD8 T cells. Whole-study findings and limits: A reported CD4+/CD8+ bias affected most V and J genes in naive cells.

The sequencing input was naive CD4+ and CD8+ T cells sorted from blood, pooled from several donors. The chain carries TRBV29-1 and TRBJ2-7; 7 bases agree with TRBD2. The receptor comes from a pool of human donors in good health; the sample pools cells from several healthy donors. The CDR3 loop is CSGLAGTYEQYF. For the CDR3, the DNA is TGCAGCGGATTAGCGGGTACCTACGAGCAGTACTTC.